This TCR beta chain emerged from a study of blood T cell repertoires in COVID-19. V trimming: 5 bases; J trimming: 0 bases; junction bases outside the gene matches: 4. Germline V gene data show CDR1 as SQVTM and CDR2 as ANQGSEA. This CDR3 comprises 14 residues. This clone appeared many times. Sequenced by immunoSEQ multiplex PCR; TCRdb stores in-frame clones only, minus some. The sample shows about 220,000 clones, approximately 81% of them seen only once. Specimen: peripheral blood. This TCR came from a woman aged 55-70 years who had recovered from COVID-19. The chain uses TRBV29-1 and TRBJ1-5; TRBD1 agrees at 7 bases. CDR3 nucleotides: TGCAGCGTTCGACAGGGTCATAGCAATCAGCCCCAGCATTTT. Protein product: CSVRQGHSNQPQHF.